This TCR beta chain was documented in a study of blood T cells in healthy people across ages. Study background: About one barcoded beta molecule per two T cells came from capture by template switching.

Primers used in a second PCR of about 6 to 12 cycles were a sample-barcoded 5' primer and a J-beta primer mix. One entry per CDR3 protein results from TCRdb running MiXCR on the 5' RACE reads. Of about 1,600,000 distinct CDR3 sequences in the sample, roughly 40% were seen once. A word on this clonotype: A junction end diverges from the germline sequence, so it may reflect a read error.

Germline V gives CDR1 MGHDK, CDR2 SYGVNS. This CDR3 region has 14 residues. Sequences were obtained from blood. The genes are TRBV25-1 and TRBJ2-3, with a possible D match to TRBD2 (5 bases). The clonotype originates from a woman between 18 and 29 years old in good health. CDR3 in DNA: TGTGCCAGCGGTGATCGGACTCTAACAGATACGCAGTATTTT. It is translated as CASGDRTLTDTQYF.